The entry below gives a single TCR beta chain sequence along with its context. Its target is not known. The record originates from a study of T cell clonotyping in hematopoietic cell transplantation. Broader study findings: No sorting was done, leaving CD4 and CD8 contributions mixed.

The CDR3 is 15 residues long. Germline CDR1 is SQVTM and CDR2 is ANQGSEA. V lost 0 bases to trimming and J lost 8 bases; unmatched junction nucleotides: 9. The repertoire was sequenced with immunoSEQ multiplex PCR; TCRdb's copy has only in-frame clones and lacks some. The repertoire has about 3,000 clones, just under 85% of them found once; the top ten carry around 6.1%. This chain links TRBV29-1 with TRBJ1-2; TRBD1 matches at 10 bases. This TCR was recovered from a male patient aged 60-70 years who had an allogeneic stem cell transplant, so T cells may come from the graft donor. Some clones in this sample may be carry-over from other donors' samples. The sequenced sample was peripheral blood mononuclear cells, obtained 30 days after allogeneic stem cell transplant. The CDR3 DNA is TGCAGCGTTGAAGACATAGCGGACAGGGGGAACGGCTACACCTTC. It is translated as CSVEDIADRGNGYTF. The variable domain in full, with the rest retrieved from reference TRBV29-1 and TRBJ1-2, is SAVISQKPSRDICQRGTSLTIQCQVDSQVTMMFWYRQQPGQSLTLIATANQGSEATYESGFVIDKFPISRPNLTFSTLTVSNMSPEDSSIYLCSVEDIADRGNGYTFGSGTRLTVV.